The next 8 T cell receptor beta chains were all read from a single sample in a study of beta chain features in type 1 diabetes. These receptors have no known antigen. Investigators reverse transcribed all isolated RNA, so they sequenced expressed TCRB transcripts. Method: immunoSEQ multiplex PCR; TCRdb's copy keeps in-frame clones and lacks some. The sample consists of nearly 700,000 clones, roughly 13% of them appearing once. General study points: Moderate but significant shortening of TCRB CDR3s was recorded in all four CD4+ subsets from Type 1 diabetes patients.

Material: naive CD4+ T cells from blood. Receptor source: a man younger than 35 with type 1 diabetes.

This clone was observed a handful of times. The V gene is TRBV4-1, the J gene TRBJ2-7, with 8 bases matching TRBD1. The CDR3 runs 14 residues. The ends lost 4 bases at V and 2 bases at J; junction bases unmatched: 4. Germline V gene lookup returns CDR1 MGHRA and CDR2 YSYEKL. The CDR3 reads CASSPDRGTYEQYF. Here the CDR3 DNA reads TGCGCCAGCAGCCCCGACAGGGGTACCTACGAGCAGTACTTC.

The CDR3, as DNA: TGTGCCAGCAGCTTCGGAACAGTATCTGGGGCCAACGTCCTGACTTTC. It translates to CASSFGTVSGANVLTF. The chain recombines TRBV11-2 with TRBJ2-6, with D uncertain. Germline CDR1 reads SGHAT; CDR2 reads FQNNGV. Trimming took 3 bases from V and 1 from J, leaving 10 bases between them. The CDR3 spans 16 residues.

The rearrangement joins TRBV9 to TRBJ1-1; 7 bases are a match to TRBD1. The CDR3 has 15 amino acids. In germline, CDR1 is SGDLS, CDR2 YYNGEE. The ends lost 1 base at V and 4 bases at J; junction bases unmatched: 7. The CDR3 nucleotides read TGTGCCAGCAGCGTACTCAGTACAGGGGTCACTGAAGCTTTCTTT. Amino acid sequence: CASSVLSTGVTEAFF.

This clone was counted a few times. V is TRBV19 and J is TRBJ2-6, with TRBD1 as a possible D gene (5 bases). V lost 1 base and J 4 bases, leaving 11 bases between the germline ends. Germline assignment: CDR1 LNHDA and CDR2 SQIVND (reference sequence). The CDR3 length is 16 residues. The chain's CDR3 is CASSIAWQGGANVLTF. The CDR3 nucleotides read TGTGCCAGTAGTATAGCTTGGCAGGGCGGGGCCAACGTCCTGACTTTC.

The V and J genes are TRBV5-1 and TRBJ2-1, with 10 nucleotides matching TRBD1. With 3 bases clipped from V and 6 bases from J, the junction kept 6 bases outside the gene matches. The germline V gene encodes CDR1 SGHRS and CDR2 YFSETQ. This CDR3 is 15 amino acids long. The CDR3 coding sequence is TGCGCCAGCAGCTATCCGGGACAGGGGCCCAATGAGCAGTTCTTC. The encoded protein is CASSYPGQGPNEQFF.

This chain links TRBV10-2 with TRBJ2-3; 9 bases match TRBD2. The CDR3 loop spans 14 amino acids. The V gene end was trimmed by 6 bases and the J gene end by 0 bases; junction bases not matched to a gene: 1. CDR1 and CDR2 from the germline V gene are WSHSY and SAAADI. The CDR3 DNA reads as TGCGCCAGCAGGCTAGCGGGGAGCACAGATACGCAGTATTTT. Encoded protein: CASRLAGSTDTQYF.

Notes on this clone: Other DNA sequences in this sample translate to the same CDR3. The chain links TRBV30 to TRBJ2-5; no firm D call. CDR1 and CDR2 (germline): GTSNPN, SVGIG (reference sequence). The CDR3 runs 12 residues. V was shortened by 1 base and J by 5 bases, with 8 bases between the two germline ends. The CDR3 DNA follows: TGTGCCTGGAGTGCCGCTCGGGAGACCCAGTACTTC. Amino acid sequence: CAWSAARETQYF.

V gene TRBV13 combines with J gene TRBJ2-6, with no clear D. V was trimmed by 1 base and J by 0 bases, leaving 16 bases between them. CDR3 length: 19 residues. Germline CDR1 is PRHDT and CDR2 is FYEKMQ (reference sequence). The chain's CDR3 is CASSLAVGRLYSGANVLTF. CDR3 DNA sequence: TGTGCCAGCAGCTTAGCCGTTGGCAGGCTATACTCTGGGGCCAACGTCCTGACTTTC.